A single sample is the source of the 20 T cell receptor beta chains below, sequenced in a study of T cell responses to AZD1222 COVID-19 vaccine. Generated by immunoSEQ multiplex PCR, the TCRdb table keeps only in-frame clones and is missing some. Seen here are 150,000 to 200,000 clones, just over 90% observed once, and the top ten hold 1% to 1.5%. Here the sequenced sample was peripheral blood, taken 28 days after the second AZD1222 dose. The receptors come from an adult who received the AZD1222 COVID-19 vaccine.

The chain recombines TRBV9 with TRBJ1-2; 7 bases map to TRBD1. V dropped 4 bases and J dropped 4; count of bases not matched to a gene: 7. The CDR3 covers 14 residues. Germline CDR1 is SGDLS and CDR2 is YYNGEE. CDR3 nucleotide sequence: TGTGCCAGCAGCCCGAGGACAGGTGCCTATGGCTACACCTTC. Its protein product is CASSPRTGAYGYTF.

The chain recombines TRBV4-1 with TRBJ2-1; 9 bases match TRBD2. There are 16 residues in the CDR3. In germline, CDR1 is MGHRA, CDR2 YSYEKL. V lost 0 bases to trimming and J lost 6 bases; unmatched junction nucleotides: 6. The CDR3 sequence: CASSQDDAGGANEQFF. CDR3 nucleotide sequence: TGCGCCAGCAGCCAAGATGACGCGGGGGGGGCCAATGAGCAGTTCTTC.

The rearrangement uses TRBV27 and TRBJ2-7, with TRBD2 identical over 8 bases. The CDR3 extends over 15 amino acids. Germline trimming cut 2 bases from V and 2 bases from J; bases unmatched to any gene: 5. The germline CDR1 and CDR2 sequences are MNHEY and SMNVEV (reference sequence). The CDR3 is CASSLGSGVPYEQYF. The CDR3 DNA reads as TGTGCCAGCAGTTTAGGTAGCGGGGTCCCCTACGAGCAGTACTTC.

The chain is built from TRBV5-1 and TRBJ2-2; TRBD2 matches 11 bases. The germline V gene has CDR1 SGHRS and CDR2 YFSETQ. V shed 2 bases and J 1 base; nucleotides not matched to a gene: 10. There are 19 residues in the CDR3. This chain's CDR3 is CASSLTSGRVEVNTGELFF. CDR3 nucleotide sequence: TGCGCCAGCAGCTTAACTAGCGGGAGAGTAGAGGTGAACACCGGGGAGCTGTTTTTT. Full variable domain (remainder filled in from reference TRBV5-1 and TRBJ2-2): KAGVTQTPRYLIKTRGQQVTLSCSPISGHRSVSWYQQTPGQGLQFLFEYFSETQRNKGNFPGRFSGRQFSNSRSEMNVSTLELGDSALYLCASSLTSGRVEVNTGELFFGEGSRLTVL.

The chain carries TRBV7-2 and TRBJ1-2; no firm D call. CDR1 is SGHTA, CDR2 FQGNSA, per germline. The V and J ends lost 5 bases and 2 bases respectively, with 15 bases between them. This CDR3 spans 15 amino acids. The CDR3 is CASSPRVSRNYGYTF. The DNA of the CDR3 is TGTGCCAGCAGCCCCCGGGTCTCCCGCAACTATGGCTACACCTTC.

The rearrangement links TRBV29-1 to TRBJ1-5, with a possible D match to TRBD1 (5 bases). Germline values: CDR1 SQVTM, CDR2 ANQGSEA. V gave up 7 bases and J gave up 5 bases, with 15 bases separating them. The length of the CDR3 is 13 residues. Here the CDR3 DNA reads TGCAGCGCGGGTTGGGCGGGGGATCAGCCCCAGCATTTT. Protein sequence: CSAGWAGDQPQHF.

The gene calls are TRBV6-4 and TRBJ2-4; the D gene is possibly TRBD1 (5 bases). CDR3 length: 15 residues. Deletions cut 2 bases from V and 7 bases from J, with 15 bases between. The germline V gene has CDR1 MRHNA and CDR2 SNTAGT. CDR3 bases: TGTGCCAGCAGTGACCTAGGGGATATGAGGAACATTCAGTACTTC. The encoded protein is CASSDLGDMRNIQYF.

This clone has only one observation. This chain links TRBV7-3 with TRBJ1-5, with 8 bases matching TRBD1. This CDR3 region has 13 residues. Germline CDR1 reads SGHTA; CDR2 reads FQGTGA. The J segment lost 9 bases and the V segment lost 5 bases, leaving 6 bases of the junction unmatched. CDR3 sequence (DNA): TGTGCCAGCAGCGTGACAGGACAGGGGCCCCAGCATTTT. It translates to CASSVTGQGPQHF.

The chain carries TRBV28 and TRBJ2-2, with a tentative D call TRBD2 (6 bases). This CDR3 has 18 residues. Trimming left V 5 bases short and J 0 bases short, with 19 bases between. Germline assignment: CDR1 MDHEN and CDR2 SYDVKM. Here the CDR3 reads CASSHWDFSLANTGELFF. The CDR3 coding sequence is TGTGCCAGCAGTCATTGGGACTTCTCTCTCGCGAACACCGGGGAGCTGTTTTTT.

The V and J genes are TRBV29-1 and TRBJ1-2; the D is unclear. The germline CDR1 and CDR2 sequences are SQVTM and ANQGSEA. V lost 3 bases, J lost 4 bases, and 12 bases lay in between. CDR3 length equals 13 residues. In nucleotides, the CDR3 is TGCAGCGTTGATGGGCCGATTCTCTATGGCTACACCTTC. This sequence encodes CSVDGPILYGYTF.

This clone occurred once. The genes are TRBV3-1 (or the pseudogene TRBV3-2) and TRBJ1-1; D is undetermined. Trimming cost V 6 bases and J 1 base, with 9 bases left between them. Per the germline V gene, CDR1 is LGHDT and CDR2 is YNNKEL (reference sequence). The CDR3 sequence is 13 residues long. CDR3: CASRRAENTEAFF. As DNA, the CDR3 is TGTGCCAGCAGACGAGCAGAGAACACTGAAGCTTTCTTT.

This clone was detected a few times. The gene calls are TRBV5-8 and TRBJ1-5; unclear D gene. Germline V lookup: CDR1 SGHTS, CDR2 YDEGEE. The CDR3 is made up of 16 amino acids. V lost 2 bases and J lost 7, with 19 bases in between. CDR3 coding DNA: TGTGCCAGCAGCTTCGATACAAGCGTGTTCCGGCAGCCCCAGCATTTT. Translated, it gives CASSFDTSVFRQPQHF.

The V call is TRBV4-1, the J call TRBJ1-3; D is undetermined. Trimming removed 0 bases at V and 0 bases at J, with 9 bases between. Germline loops: CDR1 MGHRA, CDR2 YSYEKL. The CDR3 is 16 amino acids. The CDR3: CASSQDPPSSGNTIYF. CDR3 nucleotides: TGCGCCAGCAGCCAAGATCCCCCGAGCTCTGGAAACACCATATATTTT.

The J gene is TRBJ2-1, the V gene TRBV6-5; D is undetermined. CDR3 length: 14 amino acids. The V end was cut by 2 bases, the J end by 7 bases, with 12 bases between. Germline V lookup: CDR1 MNHEY, CDR2 SVGAGI. The CDR3 bases are TGTGCCAGCAGTTACGGGCTAGATTTTAATGAGCAGTTCTTC. It translates to CASSYGLDFNEQFF.

The chain combines TRBV27 with TRBJ1-5; TRBD1 might be the D (5 bases). Germline V gene data show CDR1 as MNHEY and CDR2 as SMNVEV (reference sequence). The CDR3 has 14 amino acids. V shed 5 bases and J shed 8 bases, with 16 bases lying between them. CDR3 bases: TGTGCCAGCAGTCTCCGGGACGCCATGGAGCCCCAGCATTTT. This sequence encodes CASSLRDAMEPQHF.

The rearrangement uses TRBV2 and TRBJ1-3, with 9 bases lining up with TRBD1. Germline CDR1 SNHLY, CDR2 FYNNEI. V lost 8 bases and J lost 2; bases outside the gene matches: 7. The CDR3 covers 15 residues. CDR3 coding DNA: TGTGCCAGCCGCCGGGACAGGGCACCTGGAAACACCATATATTTT. This translates into CASRRDRAPGNTIYF.

J is TRBJ1-2 and V is TRBV5-6; possible D gene TRBD1, 6 bases. CDR3 length: 15 residues. Trimming stripped 1 base from V and 3 bases from J, with 13 bases between. Germline CDR1 SGHDT, CDR2 YYEEEE. The CDR3 sequence is CASSLPGGADYGYTF. In nucleotides, the CDR3 is TGTGCCAGCAGCTTGCCCGGGGGGGCGGACTATGGCTACACCTTC.

The V call is TRBV4-2, the J call TRBJ2-7; 11 bases are a match to TRBD2. The CDR3 length is 17 residues. After removal of 0 bases from V and 2 bases from J, the junction contained 6 bases not matched to a gene. Germline V gene sequence: CDR1 LGHNA, CDR2 YNFKEQ. CDR3 region: CASSQEGRLAGPYEQYF. CDR3 nucleotide sequence: TGTGCCAGCAGCCAAGAGGGGCGACTAGCGGGACCCTACGAGCAGTACTTC.

Notes on this clone: Other DNA sequences in the same sample also yield this CDR3. The V gene is TRBV29-1, the J gene TRBJ1-5; D is ambiguous. Trimming shortened V by 4 bases and J by 3 bases, and 10 bases separated the two germline ends. CDR1 and CDR2 from the germline V gene are SQVTM and ANQGSEA. The CDR3 totals 13 residues. The CDR3 sequence is CSVAPSPNQPQHF. CDR3 nucleotide sequence: TGCAGCGTTGCCCCCTCCCCCAATCAGCCCCAGCATTTT.

V is TRBV7-2 and J is TRBJ1-5; D is unclear. The germline CDR1 and CDR2 sequences are SGHTA and FQGNSA. Trimming shortened V by 6 bases and J by 0 bases, and 12 bases separated the two germline ends. This CDR3 contains 15 residues. The CDR3 is CASSYTTYSNQPQHF. The CDR3 DNA reads TGTGCCAGCAGTTACACAACCTATAGCAATCAGCCCCAGCATTTT.